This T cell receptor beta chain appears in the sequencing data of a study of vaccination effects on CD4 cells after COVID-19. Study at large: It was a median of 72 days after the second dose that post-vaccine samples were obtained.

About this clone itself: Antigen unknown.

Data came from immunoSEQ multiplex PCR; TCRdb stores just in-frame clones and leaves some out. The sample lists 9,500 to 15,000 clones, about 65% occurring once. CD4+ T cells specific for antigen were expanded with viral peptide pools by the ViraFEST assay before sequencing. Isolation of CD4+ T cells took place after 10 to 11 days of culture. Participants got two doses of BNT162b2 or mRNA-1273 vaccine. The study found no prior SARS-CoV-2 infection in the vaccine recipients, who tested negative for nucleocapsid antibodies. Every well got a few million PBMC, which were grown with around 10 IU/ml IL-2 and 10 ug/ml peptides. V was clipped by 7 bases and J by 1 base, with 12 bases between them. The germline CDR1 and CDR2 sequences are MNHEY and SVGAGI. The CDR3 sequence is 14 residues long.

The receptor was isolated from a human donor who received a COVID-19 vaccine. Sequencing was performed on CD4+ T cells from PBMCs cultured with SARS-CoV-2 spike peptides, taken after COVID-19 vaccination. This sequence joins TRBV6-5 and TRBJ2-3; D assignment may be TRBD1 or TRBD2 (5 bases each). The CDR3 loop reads CASMGRRGTDTQYF. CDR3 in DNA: TGTGCCAGCATGGGACGCCGGGGCACAGATACGCAGTATTTT.